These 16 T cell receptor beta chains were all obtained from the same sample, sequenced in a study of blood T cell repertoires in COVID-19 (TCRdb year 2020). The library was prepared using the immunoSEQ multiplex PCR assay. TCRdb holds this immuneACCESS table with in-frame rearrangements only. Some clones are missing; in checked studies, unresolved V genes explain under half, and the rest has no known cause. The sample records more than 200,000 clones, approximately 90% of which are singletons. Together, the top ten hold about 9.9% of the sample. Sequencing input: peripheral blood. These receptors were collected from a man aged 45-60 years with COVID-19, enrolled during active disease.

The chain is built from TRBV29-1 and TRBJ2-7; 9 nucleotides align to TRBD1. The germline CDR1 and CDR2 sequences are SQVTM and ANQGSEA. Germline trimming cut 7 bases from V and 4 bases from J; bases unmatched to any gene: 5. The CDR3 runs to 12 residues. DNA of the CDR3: TGCAGCGCCAAACAGGGGGCATACGAGCAGTACTTC. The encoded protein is CSAKQGAYEQYF.

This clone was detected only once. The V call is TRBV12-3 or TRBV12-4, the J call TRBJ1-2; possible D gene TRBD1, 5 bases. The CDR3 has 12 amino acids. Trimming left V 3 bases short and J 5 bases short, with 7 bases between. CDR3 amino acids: CASSLDNYGYTF. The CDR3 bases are TGTGCCAGCAGTTTGGACAATTATGGCTACACCTTC.

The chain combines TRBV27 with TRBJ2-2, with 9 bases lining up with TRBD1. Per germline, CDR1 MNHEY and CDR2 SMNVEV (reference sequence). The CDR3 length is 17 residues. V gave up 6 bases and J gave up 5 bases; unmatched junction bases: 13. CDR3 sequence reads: CASSHTLGTGWTGELFF. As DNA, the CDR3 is TGTGCCAGCAGCCACACACTGGGGACAGGGTGGACCGGGGAGCTGTTTTTT.

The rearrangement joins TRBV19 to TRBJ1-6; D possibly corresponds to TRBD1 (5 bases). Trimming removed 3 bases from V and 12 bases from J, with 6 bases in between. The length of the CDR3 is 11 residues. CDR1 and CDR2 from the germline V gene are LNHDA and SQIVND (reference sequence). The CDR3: CASSIGGPLHF. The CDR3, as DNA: TGTGCCAGTAGTATCGGGGGACCCCTCCACTTT.

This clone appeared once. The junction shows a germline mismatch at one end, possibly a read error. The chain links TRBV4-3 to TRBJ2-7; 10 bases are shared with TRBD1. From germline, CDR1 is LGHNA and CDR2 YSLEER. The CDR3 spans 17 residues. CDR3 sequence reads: CASSQDLRGQGSSEQYF. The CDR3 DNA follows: TGCGCCAGCAGCCAAGATCTCAGGGGACAGGGGTCCTCCGAGCAGTACTTC.

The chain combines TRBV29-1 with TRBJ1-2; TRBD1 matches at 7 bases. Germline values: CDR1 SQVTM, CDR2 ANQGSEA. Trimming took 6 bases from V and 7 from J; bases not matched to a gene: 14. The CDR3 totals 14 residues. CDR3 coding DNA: TGCAGCGTCCCAAGGGAGAAGGGGGCTTTTGGCTACACCTTC. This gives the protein CSVPREKGAFGYTF.

The CDR3 DNA sequence: TGTGCCAGCTCAACCACGGGGGACCTCCTCCACTTT. This gives the protein CASSTTGDLLHF. The chain employs TRBV18 and TRBJ1-6; possible D gene TRBD1, 5 bases. The CDR3 covers 12 residues. CDR1 and CDR2 (germline): KGHSH, LQKENI. Between the trimmed V and J ends, which lost 5 bases and 15 bases, there was a span of 14 bases.

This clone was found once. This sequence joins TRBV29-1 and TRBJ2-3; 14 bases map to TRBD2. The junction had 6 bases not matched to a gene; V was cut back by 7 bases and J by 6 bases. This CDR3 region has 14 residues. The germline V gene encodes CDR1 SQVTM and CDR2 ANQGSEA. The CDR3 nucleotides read TGCAGCGGCGCCGGGACTAGCGGGGGTGATACGCAGTATTTT. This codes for CSGAGTSGGDTQYF.

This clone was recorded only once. The CDR3 spells CASSVGLAATDTQYF. DNA of the CDR3: TGTGCCAGCAGTGTAGGGCTAGCCGCGACAGATACGCAGTATTTT. The V call is TRBV2, the J call TRBJ2-3; possible D gene TRBD2, 5 bases. In germline, CDR1 is SNHLY, CDR2 FYNNEI. With 4 bases removed from V and 3 bases from J, the gap between germline ends came to 14 bases. The CDR3 sequence is 15 residues long.

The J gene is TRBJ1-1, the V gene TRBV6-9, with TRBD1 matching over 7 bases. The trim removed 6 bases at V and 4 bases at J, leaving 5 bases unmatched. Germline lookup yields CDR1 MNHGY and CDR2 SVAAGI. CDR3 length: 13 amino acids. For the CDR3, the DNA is TGTGCCAGCAGAGACGACAGGGCCACTGAAGCTTTCTTT. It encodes CASRDDRATEAFF.

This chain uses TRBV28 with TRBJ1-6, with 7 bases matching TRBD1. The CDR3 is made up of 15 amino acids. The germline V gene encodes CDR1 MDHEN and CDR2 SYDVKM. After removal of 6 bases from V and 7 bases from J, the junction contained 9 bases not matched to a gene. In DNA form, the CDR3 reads TGTGCCAGCAGCTTACCGGGACAGCCCAATTCACCCCTCCACTTT. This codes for CASSLPGQPNSPLHF.

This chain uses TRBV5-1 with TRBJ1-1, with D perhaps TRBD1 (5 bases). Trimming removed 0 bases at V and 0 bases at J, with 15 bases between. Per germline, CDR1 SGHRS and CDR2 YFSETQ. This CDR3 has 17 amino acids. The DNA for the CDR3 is TGCGCCAGCAGCTTGGGGAGACAAACGGACATGAACACTGAAGCTTTCTTT. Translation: CASSLGRQTDMNTEAFF.

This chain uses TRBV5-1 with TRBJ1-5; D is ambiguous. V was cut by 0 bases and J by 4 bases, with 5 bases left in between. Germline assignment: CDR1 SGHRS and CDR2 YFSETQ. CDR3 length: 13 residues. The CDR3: CASSLDHNQPQHF. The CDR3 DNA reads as TGCGCCAGCAGCTTGGATCATAATCAGCCCCAGCATTTT.

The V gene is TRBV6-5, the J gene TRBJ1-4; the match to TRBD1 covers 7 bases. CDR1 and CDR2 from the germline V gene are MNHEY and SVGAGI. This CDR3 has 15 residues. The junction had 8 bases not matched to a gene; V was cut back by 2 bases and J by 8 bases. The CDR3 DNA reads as TGTGCCAGCAGTTACGCGACAGGGATCGGCGAAAAACTGTTTTTT. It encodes CASSYATGIGEKLFF.

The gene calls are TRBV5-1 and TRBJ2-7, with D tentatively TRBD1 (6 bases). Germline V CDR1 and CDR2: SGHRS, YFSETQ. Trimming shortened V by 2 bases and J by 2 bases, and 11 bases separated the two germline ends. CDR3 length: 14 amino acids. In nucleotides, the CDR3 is TGCGCCAGCAGCTTCGGGACACTCACCTACGAGCAGTACTTC. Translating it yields CASSFGTLTYEQYF.

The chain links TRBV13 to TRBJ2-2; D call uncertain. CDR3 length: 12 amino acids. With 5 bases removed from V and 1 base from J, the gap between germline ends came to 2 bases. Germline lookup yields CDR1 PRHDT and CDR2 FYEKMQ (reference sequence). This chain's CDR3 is CASSLNTGELFF. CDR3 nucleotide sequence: TGTGCCAGCAGCCTGAACACCGGGGAGCTGTTTTTT.